Detailed here is one TCR beta chain. Its antigen is not known. The sample originates from a study of cytomegalovirus exposure and HLA in healthy donors. Notes on the study in general: The study flagged approximately 180 TCR beta chains as cytomegalovirus-associated. In a later analysis, parvovirus B19, influenza, CMV and Epstein-Barr virus appeared linked to several top co-occurrence clusters.

Vbeta (60) and Jbeta (13) primers were used in the PCR. TCRdb keeps only in-frame clones here, not all; method: immunoSEQ multiplex PCR. The sample has about 120,000 clones, nearly 80% seen once. CDR3 size: 13 residues. Germline CDR1 SQVTM, CDR2 ANQGSEA. The V end lost 6 bases, the J end lost 5 bases, and 17 bases lay between the germline ends. The rearrangement uses TRBV29-1 and TRBJ2-7; D possibly corresponds to TRBD1 (6 bases). Sequencing input: PBMCs. The receptor's source is a woman aged 25-40 years in good health and CMV-seropositive. The CDR3 protein is CSVAPGQSHEQYF. DNA of the CDR3: TGCAGCGTCGCTCCCGGACAGTCCCACGAGCAGTACTTC.